The 25 T cell receptor beta chains below were found in one sample sequenced in a study of response to subunit inactivated influenza vaccine. TCRdb processed the RT-PCR reads anew with MiXCR; each CDR3 protein has one entry. The repertoire includes 530,000 or so distinct CDR3 sequences, 10% to 15% of them detected once, and 10% to 13% sits in the top ten. The sequences come from PBMCs from blood, collected on the day of vaccination. These receptors all stem from a middle-aged man who received an inactivated influenza vaccine.

J is TRBJ1-1 and V is TRBV27; 8 positions match TRBD1. The ends lost 6 bases at V and 9 bases at J; junction bases unmatched: 21. The CDR3 loop spans 17 amino acids. Per germline, CDR1 MNHEY and CDR2 SMNVEV (reference sequence). The CDR3 coding sequence is TGTGCCAGCAGCTCCACTCAGGGGGCGCTGCCGATTGGAAAAGCTTTCTTT. This codes for CASSSTQGALPIGKAFF.

This clonotype was seen a handful of times. The DNA for the CDR3 is TGTGCCACCTCGGCGGGCACAGATACGCAGTATTTT. Protein product: CATSAGTDTQYF. This chain links TRBV7-2 with TRBJ2-3; D remains ambiguous. CDR3 size: 12 residues. Germline loops: CDR1 SGHTA, CDR2 FQGNSA. The ends were cut back, 10 bases at V and 1 base at J, with 9 bases in the middle.

The rearrangement links TRBV12-3 or TRBV12-4 to TRBJ2-7, with 14 nucleotides matching TRBD2. The CDR3 runs 16 residues. J lost 7 bases, V lost 5 bases, and 10 bases had no gene match. The CDR3 sequence is CASSPTGTSGSWEQYF. As DNA, the CDR3 is TGTGCCAGCAGTCCAACCGGGACTAGCGGGAGTTGGGAGCAGTACTTC.

The sample holds a few counts of this clonotype. CDR3 region: CAISEMTSGSQETQYF. In nucleotides, the CDR3 is TGTGCCATCAGTGAAATGACTAGCGGGAGCCAAGAGACCCAGTACTTC. This sequence joins TRBV10-3 and TRBJ2-5; TRBD2 agrees at 12 bases. V lost 3 bases, J lost 1 base, and 3 bases stayed unmatched. Per germline, CDR1 ENHRY and CDR2 SYGVKD. This CDR3 is 16 amino acids long.

This clonotype was detected only a few times. This rearrangement joins TRBV11-2 to TRBJ1-6, with 7 bases lining up with TRBD1. The CDR3 length is 15 residues. V shed 2 bases, J shed 6 bases, and the junction held 4 bases outside the gene matches. CDR1 SGHAT and CDR2 FQNNGV come from the germline V gene. The CDR3 reads CASSLNYRGNSPLHF. Written as DNA, the CDR3 is TGTGCCAGCAGCTTAAACTACAGGGGTAATTCACCCCTCCACTTT.

CDR3: CSAKKRTYSYNEQFF. Written as DNA, the CDR3 is TGCAGTGCGAAGAAAAGAACCTACTCCTACAATGAGCAGTTCTTC. The rearrangement joins TRBV20-1 to TRBJ2-1; D uncertain. The CDR3 consists of 15 residues. V dropped 6 bases and J dropped 0 bases, with 15 bases sitting between them. CDR1 and CDR2 from the germline V gene are DFQATT and SNEGSKA (reference sequence).

This clonotype was detected many times. The chain employs TRBV10-3 and TRBJ2-2; 8 bases are shared with TRBD2. Looked up from germline, CDR1 is ENHRY and CDR2 is SYGVKD. V shed 10 bases, J shed 5 bases, and the junction held 9 bases outside the gene matches. CDR3 size: 14 residues. As DNA, the CDR3 is TGTGCCACCGGGAAACTAGCGGAGACCGGGGAGCTGTTTTTT. It specifies CATGKLAETGELFF.

This clonotype was seen more than once but under ten times. This chain uses TRBV7-2 with TRBJ1-1; perhaps TRBD1 as D (5 bases). Trimming took 5 bases from V and 12 from J, leaving 16 bases between them. The CDR3 has 12 amino acids. Germline CDR1 SGHTA, CDR2 FQGNSA. The CDR3 DNA follows: TGTGCCAGCAGCGGCCGAACAGGTTACCCTTTCTTT. Its protein is CASSGRTGYPFF.

This clonotype was seen more than once but under ten times. This chain uses TRBV2 with TRBJ2-1; TRBD2 aligns across 9 bases. J lost 6 bases, V lost 4 bases, and 7 bases had no gene match. This CDR3 is built from 15 residues. Per germline, CDR1 SNHLY and CDR2 FYNNEI. The CDR3 spells CASSGLAGVSNEQFF. In DNA, the CDR3 is TGTGCCAGCAGTGGCTTAGCGGGAGTGTCCAATGAGCAGTTCTTC.

This clonotype has just a few counts. The rearrangement uses TRBV7-2 and TRBJ1-5; D perhaps matches TRBD1 (5 bases). The V gene's germline CDR1 is SGHTA and CDR2 FQGNSA. Trimming stripped 1 base from V and 9 bases from J, with 19 bases between. This CDR3 spans 16 amino acids. This chain's CDR3 is CASSLELAVGPRPQHF. Written as DNA, the CDR3 is TGTGCCAGCAGCTTAGAGTTGGCCGTGGGGCCTCGGCCCCAGCATTTT.

V and J are TRBV5-4 and TRBJ2-3; D is perhaps TRBD2 (5 bases). Per germline, CDR1 SGHNT and CDR2 YYREEE (reference sequence). V dropped 6 bases and J dropped 6 bases, with 14 bases sitting between them. The length of the CDR3 is 13 residues. The CDR3 nucleotides are TGTGCCAGCAACGGTAGTCCGGGGGATACGCAGTATTTT. The encoded protein is CASNGSPGDTQYF.

This clonotype was counted a few times. This CDR3 reads CASSSRLAGSSYNEQFF. The CDR3 nucleotides read TGTGCCAGCAGCTCCCGACTAGCGGGAAGCTCCTACAATGAGCAGTTCTTC. This chain links TRBV7-8 with TRBJ2-1; TRBD2 aligns across 11 bases. Germline V gene data show CDR1 as SGHVS and CDR2 as FQNEAQ. This CDR3 has 17 residues. After removal of 4 bases from V and 0 bases from J, the junction contained 5 bases not matched to a gene. Complete variable domain (other parts from reference TRBV7-8 and TRBJ2-1): GAGVSQSPRYKVAKRGQDVALRCDPISGHVSLFWYQQALGQGPEFLTYFQNEAQLDKSGLPSDRFFAERPEGSVSTLKIQRTQQEDSAVYLCASSSRLAGSSYNEQFFGPGTRLTVL.

This clonotype was counted only a few times. V and J are TRBV5-1 and TRBJ1-1; TRBD1 might be the D (6 bases). Between the trimmed V and J ends, which lost 5 bases and 1 base, there was a span of 12 bases. The germline CDR1 and CDR2 sequences are SGHRS and YFSETQ. The CDR3 contains 14 residues. The CDR3 bases are TGCGCCAGCAGTACCCAGACAGGGAACACTGAAGCTTTCTTT. Translated: CASSTQTGNTEAFF. The whole variable domain, remainder taken from reference TRBV5-1 and TRBJ1-1, is KAGVTQTPRYLIKTRGQQVTLSCSPISGHRSVSWYQQTPGQGLQFLFEYFSETQRNKGNFPGRFSGRQFSNSRSEMNVSTLELGDSALYLCASSTQTGNTEAFFGQGTRLTVV.

V gene TRBV2 combines with J gene TRBJ1-1; D is undetermined. CDR1 SNHLY and CDR2 FYNNEI come from the germline V gene. With 7 bases removed from V and 5 bases from J, the gap between germline ends came to 20 bases. The CDR3 length is 15 residues. CDR3 residues: CASNPEQVWGTEAFF. The CDR3 coding sequence is TGTGCCAGCAACCCAGAACAAGTATGGGGAACTGAAGCTTTCTTT.

The chain carries TRBV7-3 and TRBJ2-7; 7 nucleotides line up with TRBD2. V lost 5 bases and J lost 5; bases outside the gene matches: 12. The CDR3 consists of 15 residues. The germline gives CDR1 SGHTA, CDR2 FQGTGA. CDR3 residues: CASSPQGGSNNEQYF. The CDR3 DNA reads as TGTGCCAGCAGCCCCCAGGGCGGGAGTAACAACGAGCAGTACTTC.

The chain employs TRBV5-6 and TRBJ1-6; 7 nucleotides agree with TRBD1. The CDR3 covers 16 residues. Germline trimming cut 2 bases from V and 2 bases from J; bases unmatched to any gene: 4. Germline lookup yields CDR1 SGHDT and CDR2 YYEEEE. The CDR3 is CASSLYRGPYNSPLHF. The CDR3 DNA sequence: TGTGCCAGCAGCTTATACAGGGGTCCCTATAATTCACCCCTCCACTTT. Full variable domain (missing parts from reference TRBV5-6 and TRBJ1-6): DAGVTQSPTHLIKTRGQQVTLRCSPKSGHDTVSWYQQALGQGPQFIFQYYEEEERQRGNFPDRFSGHQFPNYSSELNVNALLLGDSALYLCASSLYRGPYNSPLHFGNGTRLTVT.

There are a few counts of this clonotype. The genes are TRBV5-1 and TRBJ2-1; the match to TRBD1 covers 9 bases. The CDR3 consists of 16 residues. The V and J ends lost 8 bases and 6 bases, in that order; junction bases with no gene match: 15. CDR1 SGHRS and CDR2 YFSETQ come from the germline V gene. The CDR3 protein is CASLYGTGIHGNEQFF. The CDR3, as DNA: TGCGCCAGTTTGTACGGGACAGGGATTCACGGCAATGAGCAGTTCTTC. The whole variable domain, remainder taken from reference TRBV5-1 and TRBJ2-1, is KAGVTQTPRYLIKTRGQQVTLSCSPISGHRSVSWYQQTPGQGLQFLFEYFSETQRNKGNFPGRFSGRQFSNSRSEMNVSTLELGDSALYLCASLYGTGIHGNEQFFGPGTRLTVL.

The sample holds a few counts of this clonotype. V and J are TRBV7-8 and TRBJ1-5; 8 positions agree with TRBD1. Germline V CDR1 and CDR2: SGHVS, FQNEAQ. J gave up 6 bases and V 0 bases, and 13 bases lay outside the gene matches. CDR3 size: 18 residues. The CDR3 nucleotides are TGTGCCAGCAGCTTAGCTCTGCAGGGGGCGAGGGTTGGTCAGCCCCAGCATTTT. This encodes CASSLALQGARVGQPQHF.

Concerning this clonotype itself: It may be a read error: a sequence one base away is much more abundant. The chain is built from TRBV6-6 and TRBJ1-5; TRBD1 is a possible D gene (6 bases). Near its end, the DNA agrees better with TRBJ2-3, so the J call may be wrong. Germline CDR1 reads MNHNY; CDR2 reads SVGAGI (reference sequence). The CDR3 totals 13 residues. In DNA form, the CDR3 reads TGTGCCAGCAGTCTAGGACAGTATCAGCCCCAGTATTTT. Its translation: CASSLGQYQPQYF.

The chain uses TRBV4-2 and TRBJ2-7; D is uncertain. The CDR3 is made up of 14 amino acids. V lost 0 bases and J lost 4, with 10 bases in between. In germline, CDR1 is LGHNA, CDR2 YNFKEQ. In nucleotides, the CDR3 is TGTGCCAGCAGCCAAGAGGGGTCCCAATACGAGCAGTACTTC. Translated: CASSQEGSQYEQYF.

This clonotype was seen only a few times. This sequence joins TRBV4-3 and TRBJ2-7, with D possibly TRBD1 on 7 matching bases. V dropped 0 bases and J dropped 4 bases, with 16 bases sitting between them. The CDR3 loop spans 16 amino acids. Germline V gene data show CDR1 as LGHNA and CDR2 as YSLEER. The CDR3 protein is CASSQDLAGGRYEQYF. Here the CDR3 DNA reads TGCGCCAGCAGCCAAGATCTTGCAGGGGGGCGGTACGAGCAGTACTTC.

This clonotype came up many times. The chain links TRBV20-1 to TRBJ2-1, with TRBD1 matching 10 bases. The CDR3 consists of 15 residues. With V trimmed by 3 bases and J by 4 bases, 6 bases remained unmatched. CDR1 and CDR2 from the germline V gene are DFQATT and SNEGSKA (reference sequence). CDR3 bases: TGCAGTGCTAGTCCGGGACAGGGGAATTACAATGAGCAGTTCTTC. It specifies CSASPGQGNYNEQFF.

This clonotype has more than one count but fewer than ten. The chain combines TRBV12-3 or TRBV12-4 with TRBJ1-5; 8 bases line up with TRBD1. This CDR3 is 15 amino acids long. Unmatched junction bases numbered 8, after V lost 6 bases and J lost 4 bases. For the CDR3, the DNA is TGTGCCAGCAGCCTCACCAGGGGGCATAATCAGCCCCAGCATTTT. This sequence encodes CASSLTRGHNQPQHF.

There are a few counts of this clonotype. The genes are TRBV27 and TRBJ1-5; D call uncertain. V gave up 0 bases and J gave up 6 bases, with 15 bases separating them. Germline values: CDR1 MNHEY, CDR2 SMNVEV (reference sequence). This CDR3 contains 16 residues. In DNA, the CDR3 is TGTGCCAGCAGTTTATCCGCGCCGGTTGGTGGTCAGCCCCAGCATTTT. Amino acid sequence: CASSLSAPVGGQPQHF.

A remark on this clonotype: A much more abundant neighbour one base away suggests this may be a read error. CDR3 nucleotides: TGTGCCAGCAGCCAATGCGAACCCACAGATACGCAGTATTTT. Translated: CASSQCEPTDTQYF. The rearrangement joins TRBV4-2 to TRBJ2-3; unclear D gene. This CDR3 has 14 amino acids. Germline V gives CDR1 LGHNA, CDR2 YNFKEQ. With 2 bases removed from V and 2 bases from J, the gap between germline ends came to 8 bases.